In this sample, the clone carrying this T cell receptor (beta chain) turned up many times. Its target is unknown. This record belongs to a study of T-cell reconstitution after alpha-beta-depleted transplantation in children. Study-level findings and limits: Hyperexpanded clones declined; after one year, newly produced T cells mostly supplied diversity. Reportedly, only several hundred clones from non-depleted graft cells drove alpha-beta T-cell counts at about two months.

Germline CDR1 and CDR2: SGHRS and YFSETQ. The V and J ends lost 1 base and 3 bases, in that order; junction bases with no gene match: 4. The CDR3 contains 16 residues. Unique molecular identifiers tagged the TCRbeta library. Via MiXCR, TCRdb re-called the PCR reads, giving one row per CDR3 protein. Among fewer than 700,000 distinct CDR3 sequences listed, around 13% were seen once. The rearrangement uses TRBV5-1 and TRBJ2-1; 10 bases match TRBD2. The receptor was isolated from a male patient between 5 and 17 years old who had a stem cell transplant for acute myeloid leukemia, so the T cells may come from the graft donor. The sample consisted of PBMCs, mostly from graft donor cells, taken 360 days after TCRalphabeta/CD19-depleted stem cell transplant. The CDR3 loop reads CASSLRGLADYNEQFF. In DNA form, the CDR3 reads TGCGCCAGCAGCTTGAGAGGACTAGCGGACTACAATGAGCAGTTCTTC.